A selection of T cell receptor beta chains follows, all from one sample in a study of T cells in Graves' hyperthyroidism and ophthalmopathy. MiXCR, applied by TCRdb to the multiplex PCR reads, yields one record per CDR3 protein. Among about 400,000 distinct CDR3 sequences listed, about 15% were seen once. The material sequenced was blood. All receptors derive from a woman in her 30s with Graves' hyperthyroidism. Both conserved end residues are part of each CDR3. Fields, in order: CDR3 DNA, CDR3 protein, V gene, clone size, J gene, D gene. D genes are given only for firm matches. For some rows the clone size is stated as once, few or many, or as a class when expanded; others skip it.

CDR3 DNA: TGTGCCACCAGGATAGGACAGGACAGCTTTCTAGCCAAAAACATTCAGTACTTC; CDR3 protein: CATRIGQDSFLAKNIQYF; V gene: TRBV15; clone size: NA; J gene: TRBJ2-4; D gene: TRBD1
CDR3 DNA: TGTGCCAGCAGCCCAAGGTCTGCCGGGGCTAATGAAAAACTGTTTTTT; CDR3 protein: CASSPRSAGANEKLFF; V gene: TRBV3-1; clone size: many; J gene: TRBJ1-4; D gene: NA
CDR3 DNA: TGTGCCAGCAGCCTCCTGCCGGGGCGGACGAACACCGGGGAGCTGTTTTTT; CDR3 protein: CASSLLPGRTNTGELFF; V gene: TRBV4-2; clone size: few; J gene: TRBJ2-2; D gene: NA
CDR3 DNA: TGTGCCAGCAGTACCCCGGACAGCCTGAACACTGAAGCTTTCTTT; CDR3 protein: CASSTPDSLNTEAFF; V gene: TRBV12-3/TRBV12-4; clone size: many; J gene: TRBJ1-1; D gene: NA
CDR3 DNA: TGTGCCAGCAGCCAAGGTTTTCGGAGCAATCAGCCCCAGCATTTT; CDR3 protein: CASSQGFRSNQPQHF; V gene: TRBV3-1; clone size: many; J gene: TRBJ1-5; D gene: NA
CDR3 DNA: TGTGCCTCGAGGGACCCTAGCGGAGCCTACAATGAGCAGTTCTTC; CDR3 protein: CASRDPSGAYNEQFF; V gene: TRBV28; clone size: few; J gene: TRBJ2-1; D gene: TRBD2
CDR3 DNA: TGTGCCAGCAGCAAACCGGGGACTAGCGGTAACGAGCAGTACTTC; CDR3 protein: CASSKPGTSGNEQYF; V gene: TRBV5-5; clone size: NA; J gene: TRBJ2-7; D gene: TRBD2
CDR3 DNA: TGCGCCAGCAGCTTGGCCGGAACAGGGGGATTAAACGAGCAGTACTTC; CDR3 protein: CASSLAGTGGLNEQYF; V gene: TRBV5-1; clone size: NA; J gene: TRBJ2-7; D gene: TRBD1
CDR3 DNA: TGTGCCAGCAGTGCCCGATGGACAGGGCCCGAGACCCAGTACTTC; CDR3 protein: CASSARWTGPETQYF; V gene: TRBV27; clone size: many; J gene: TRBJ2-5; D gene: TRBD1
CDR3 DNA: TGTGCCAGCTCACCAGGCCGTTTCGGGGATGAAAAACTGTTTTTT; CDR3 protein: CASSPGRFGDEKLFF; V gene: TRBV18; clone size: many; J gene: TRBJ1-4; D gene: NA
CDR3 DNA: TGTGCCAGCAGCTTCGGTCGGAAACCTAATGAAAAACTGTTTTTT; CDR3 protein: CASSFGRKPNEKLFF; V gene: TRBV7-9; clone size: few; J gene: TRBJ1-4; D gene: NA
CDR3 DNA: TGTGCCAGCAGTTACGGTATAGTACCGGGACAGGGGGCGCGGGAGCAGTACTTC; CDR3 protein: CASSYGIVPGQGAREQYF; V gene: TRBV6-6; clone size: many; J gene: TRBJ2-7; D gene: TRBD1
CDR3 DNA: TGTGCCAGCAGTGAAGGAGTTTATAATTCACCCCTCCACTTT; CDR3 protein: CASSEGVYNSPLHF; V gene: TRBV27; clone size: NA; J gene: TRBJ1-6; D gene: NA
CDR3 DNA: TGTGCCATCAGTGAGGGGACGGATAATCAGCCCCAGCATTTT; CDR3 protein: CAISEGTDNQPQHF; V gene: TRBV10-3; clone size: NA; J gene: TRBJ1-5; D gene: NA
CDR3 DNA: TGTGCCAGCAGCTCCCAACGACTGGGTAACGGGGAGCTGCTTTTT; CDR3 protein: CASSSQRLGNGELLF; V gene: TRBV11-1; clone size: few; J gene: TRBJ2-2; D gene: NA
CDR3 DNA: TGTGCCAGCAGGGAAGACAGGGTTACTGAAGCTTTCTTT; CDR3 protein: CASREDRVTEAFF; V gene: TRBV5-8; clone size: NA; J gene: TRBJ1-1; D gene: TRBD1
CDR3 DNA: TGTGCCAGCAGTTACGCCCTGTCGGACGAGCAGTACTTC; CDR3 protein: CASSYALSDEQYF; V gene: TRBV6-5; clone size: NA; J gene: TRBJ2-7; D gene: NA
CDR3 DNA: TGTGCCAGCAGTGACAGGGGGCGCGGGGAGACCCAGTACTTC; CDR3 protein: CASSDRGRGETQYF; V gene: TRBV2; clone size: few; J gene: TRBJ2-5; D gene: TRBD1
CDR3 DNA: TGCGCCAGCAGCCAAGAAAGGGGAACCTACGAGCAGTACTTC; CDR3 protein: CASSQERGTYEQYF; V gene: TRBV4-1; clone size: many; J gene: TRBJ2-7; D gene: NA
CDR3 DNA: TGCAGTGCGGCCGGGACTAGCTCCTACGAGCAGTACTTC; CDR3 protein: CSAAGTSSYEQYF; V gene: TRBV20-1; clone size: many; J gene: TRBJ2-7; D gene: TRBD2
CDR3 DNA: TGCAGTGCACGGTCGCAGAGCTCCTACAATGAGCAGTTCTTC; CDR3 protein: CSARSQSSYNEQFF; V gene: TRBV20-1; clone size: NA; J gene: TRBJ2-1; D gene: NA
CDR3 DNA: TGTGCCAGCAGCTTAATCCCGACGAGCTCCTACAATGAGCAGTTCTTC; CDR3 protein: CASSLIPTSSYNEQFF; V gene: TRBV7-3; clone size: few; J gene: TRBJ2-1; D gene: NA
CDR3 DNA: TGTGCCACCAGTGATTCAGGGGATGAGCAGTTCTTC; CDR3 protein: CATSDSGDEQFF; V gene: TRBV24-1; clone size: NA; J gene: TRBJ2-1; D gene: NA
CDR3 DNA: TGTGCCAGCACCCTCCTACGGACAGGGTTCTACAATGAGCAGTTCTTC; CDR3 protein: CASTLLRTGFYNEQFF; V gene: TRBV7-8; clone size: NA; J gene: TRBJ2-1; D gene: TRBD1
CDR3 DNA: TGCGCCAGCAGCGTCGAATCGATGACAGGGGCTAGTGGCTACACCTTC; CDR3 protein: CASSVESMTGASGYTF; V gene: TRBV5-1; clone size: few; J gene: TRBJ1-2; D gene: TRBD1
CDR3 DNA: TGCCGTGCTAGAGATCCGAACGGGAGGGGTGATACGCAGTATTTT; CDR3 protein: CRARDPNGRGDTQYF; V gene: TRBV20-1; clone size: once; J gene: TRBJ2-3; D gene: TRBD2
CDR3 DNA: TGTGCCAGCAGCTTGCCTTGGACACGGAACTCCTACGAGCAGTACTTC; CDR3 protein: CASSLPWTRNSYEQYF; V gene: TRBV5-6; clone size: few; J gene: TRBJ2-7; D gene: NA
CDR3 DNA: TGTGCCACTACCGCCGGGACTAGCGGGAACAATGAGCAGTTCTTC; CDR3 protein: CATTAGTSGNNEQFF; V gene: TRBV27; clone size: many; J gene: TRBJ2-1; D gene: TRBD2
CDR3 DNA: TGCAGTGCTAGAGTGTCATCGGGCTATAGCAATCAGCCCCAGCATTTT; CDR3 protein: CSARVSSGYSNQPQHF; V gene: TRBV20-1; clone size: NA; J gene: TRBJ1-5; D gene: NA
CDR3 DNA: TGCAGTGCTCCCCGGGCCCCCGGGGAGCTGTTTTTT; CDR3 protein: CSAPRAPGELFF; V gene: TRBV20-1; clone size: NA; J gene: TRBJ2-2; D gene: NA
CDR3 DNA: TGCAGTGCTACCCTCGGTGGGACAGGAAAGGATGAAGCTTTCTTT; CDR3 protein: CSATLGGTGKDEAFF; V gene: TRBV20-1; clone size: few; J gene: TRBJ1-1; D gene: TRBD1
CDR3 DNA: TGTGCCAGCAGCCAAGGTCTAGGCACTAGCGGGACCGAGACCCAGTACTTC; CDR3 protein: CASSQGLGTSGTETQYF; V gene: TRBV4-2; clone size: NA; J gene: TRBJ2-5; D gene: TRBD2
CDR3 DNA: TGCGCCAGCAGCGGGACTAGCGGTGACAATGAGCAGTTCTTC; CDR3 protein: CASSGTSGDNEQFF; V gene: TRBV5-1; clone size: few; J gene: TRBJ2-1; D gene: TRBD2
CDR3 DNA: TGTGCCAGCAGTTTACTGGCGCAGGGGGCAAAGGAATATGGCTACACCTTC; CDR3 protein: CASSLLAQGAKEYGYTF; V gene: TRBV27; clone size: NA; J gene: TRBJ1-2; D gene: TRBD1
CDR3 DNA: TGTGCCAGCAGTTTAGGGGATTCCTACGAGCAGTTCTTC; CDR3 protein: CASSLGDSYEQFF; V gene: TRBV28; clone size: NA; J gene: TRBJ2-1; D gene: NA